This T cell receptor (beta chain) appears in the sequencing data of a study of T cells after yellow fever vaccination. V lost 5 bases, J lost 1 base, and 8 bases lay in between. CDR3 length: 13 amino acids. The germline V gene has CDR1 PRHDT and CDR2 FYEKMQ (reference sequence). Using its own MiXCR run on the 5' RACE reads, TCRdb lists one record per CDR3 protein. The data contain 350,000 to 450,000 distinct CDR3 sequences, around 20% of them seen just once; the ten biggest clones take up 18%. This material consisted of PBMCs, taken before the yellow fever booster vaccination. The sequence was collected from a man between 18 and 29 years old who received the YFV17D yellow fever vaccine. The J gene is TRBJ2-5, the V gene TRBV13; the D is unclear. The chain's CDR3 is CASSQRTQETQYF. The CDR3 DNA reads as TGTGCCAGCAGCCAGAGGACCCAAGAGACCCAGTACTTC.